This T cell receptor (beta chain) derives from a study of cytomegalovirus exposure and HLA in healthy donors (dated by TCRdb to the late 2010s). Regarding the research as a whole: An earlier analysis of 587 of the donors reported 250 to 350 Gb of sequence data and about 120 million unique TCR beta sequences obtained from around 180 million T cells. About 300 gigabases of sequencing data and tens of millions of unique TCR sequences were included in an early release covering roughly 700 HLA-typed donors. Of the approximately 400 genotyped donors, 65% to 90% were placed in the genetic ancestry cluster associated with self-reported Caucasian donors. The study aimed to test whether signatures of past pathogen exposure could be identified by cataloging public T cell receptors. Using immunosequencing, the study profiled T cell repertoires from some 670 subjects and related those repertoires to cytomegalovirus serostatus. Along with the approximately 700-subject first cohort, a separate validation cohort of over a hundred different subjects was used. To predict cytomegalovirus infection status, the study combined high-throughput TCR immunosequencing, statistical association of individual TCRs with disease status, and machine learning. A later analysis re-analyzed previously published TCR beta repertoires from several hundred donors and added high-resolution HLA genotyping to study TCR occurrence patterns. In the later analysis, no new phenotypic data were used to find candidate immune exposures; instead, reliance was placed on TCR beta sequences and their occurrence across donors. In an earlier analysis of 587 of the donors, high-throughput TCR beta sequencing was used to judge whether each TCR beta V gene segment behaved as functional or pseudogenic. Donor age, sex, ethnicity and CMV serostatus were compiled alongside the repertoire data. A later genetic analysis used genome-wide SNP genotypes for 398 of the 666 donors, treating that subset as a discovery cohort. Every repertoire in the discovery cohort had been generated on one and the same sequencing platform. HLA typing covered class I and class II loci at four-digit resolution. Typing coverage differed by locus: A, B, C, DRB1 and DQB1 were typed in about 629-630 donors, DQA1 in about 550, DPA1 in roughly 590, and DPB1 in just under 480. Roughly five DR-DQ haplotypes were handled as single units for association and clustering, since linkage in the cohort was strong. Among roughly 400 genotyped donors of the cohort, an average of around 220,000 unique TCR beta nucleotide sequences was sequenced per donor, of which about 18% were non-productive. Broad study findings and their caveats: A group of highly shared sequence variants was considered likely to be a technical artifact of the sequencing pipeline. V-gene and J-gene trimming of TCR beta chains was associated with a missense DCLRE1C variant in a later genetic analysis, and the association was replicated in an independent cohort. Only TCR beta chains were sequenced in this cohort, and the absence of alpha or paired-chain data limited detectable features. A further reported finding was that TCR beta sequences accurately predicted the HLA-A and HLA-B alleles for most subjects in the first cohort. A later genetic analysis reported fewer N-insertions in productive TCRs among donors in an Asian-associated ancestry cluster than the roughly 650-donor mean. According to a later analysis, most CMV-associated TCR beta chains appeared to be HLA-restricted, and the HLA associations seemed to be driven largely by CMV exposure. Because counts were too low, approximately 18 rarely observed V segments, including chromosome 9 orphons, were excluded from the earlier analysis of a few hundred of the donors. For the cohort, immune exposure information was limited to CMV serostatus. Because some donors lacked HLA typing at each locus, the association tests relied only on the typed subset. Broadly in line with IMGT annotations, most TCR beta V segments showed up in productive rearrangements about 87% or about 30% of the time in an earlier analysis of around 600 of the donors. Strong co-occurrence of HLA alleles, especially DR and DQ, made assigning TCR associations to individual alleles difficult. According to a later analysis, parvovirus B19, influenza, CMV and Epstein-Barr virus appeared linked to several top co-occurrence clusters. A total of roughly 160 TCR beta chains were listed by the study as associated with cytomegalovirus. Some IMGT-functional V segments, including TRBV6-2 and TRBV6-3, could not be told apart with the 87-base-pair reads, so those segments were excluded. Most TCR sequences were observed very rarely across donors, whereas some public TCRs were present in many individuals. Roughly uniform sequencing depth across donors was assumed in presence/absence analyses, although this assumption may not hold. A later analysis associated approximately 17,000 TCR beta sequences with specific HLA alleles at a false discovery rate of 0.05. It was suggested by the authors that the approach could potentially be generalized to other disease states and immunological phenotypes. Linkage disequilibrium might explain the correlated functional status among segregating V segments, but an unknown experimental factor could not be ruled out. Compared with equally common non-associated chains, HLA-associated TCR beta chains in a later analysis were more clonally expanded and had lower generation probabilities. In a later analysis, TCR association rates were found to vary across HLA loci, with the most associated TCRs seen for DRB1 alleles and the fewest for HLA-C alleles. Cytomegalovirus status was reported to be diagnosed by the classifier with high specificity and sensitivity in both the original and validation cohorts. Three of the identified cytomegalovirus-associated TCR beta chains were confirmed in vitro to be specific for cytomegalovirus antigens.

This clone came up once. The antigen this receptor binds is unknown. No much larger clonotype is one base removed from it; base qualities were not supplied. The cohort consisted of 666 healthy bone marrow donors. Cohort members were all nominally healthy when sampled, although unrecorded immune exposures were likely present. The donor was CMV seropositive and was included in the group of 250 to 350 seropositive cohort members. A peripheral blood sample was collected from each donor, and TCR beta sequencing was performed on peripheral blood mononuclear cells. The Qiagen DNeasy Blood Extraction Kit was used to extract genomic DNA from the blood cell samples. Germline trimming amounts to 3 bases on V and 6 bases on J, with 8 as the count of junction bases outside the gene matches. CDR1 MGHRA and CDR2 YSYEKL are derived from the germline V gene. Counted from cysteine to phenylalanine, this CDR3 has 16 amino acids. Only the CDR3 part of the read is kept: 48 bases, read in frame from the first base.

The library was made by the immunoSEQ multiplex PCR assay. The multiplex PCR relied on a mix of 60 forward primers for TCR Vbeta segments and 13 reverse primers for TCR Jbeta segments. The CDR3 region of rearranged TCR beta genes was amplified from genomic DNA with a multiplex PCR assay. On the Illumina HiSeq System, the amplified TCR beta libraries were sequenced as 87-base-pair reads. As for the original processing: Across the roughly 600 repertoires, a later analysis counted some 81 million unique TCR beta chains, about 10 million of which were shared by at least two donors. Raw reads were error-corrected and collapsed into unique sequences by a nearest-neighbor algorithm in which closely related sequences were merged to remove PCR and sequencing errors. V, D and J gene segments were assigned by aligning CDR3 sequences to IMGT reference sequences. For a sequence to be retained, at least a six-nucleotide match to both a V gene segment and a J gene segment was required. Rearrangements were classified as productive when the CDR3 lacked stop codons and remained in frame with V and J, and all other rearrangements were classified as non-productive. CDR3 was defined according to IMGT convention as the region running from the second conserved V-encoded cysteine to the conserved J-encoded phenylalanine. Sequences without an unambiguous match to a single V gene segment were excluded from the earlier analysis of almost 600 of the donors. An earlier analysis of 587 of the donors called V segments functional above 56.7% productive rearrangements and segregating when the between-donor standard deviation exceeded 5%. To diagnose cytomegalovirus status from the catalog of TCR beta chain sequences, a statistical classification framework was built. In a later analysis, TCR nucleotide sequences were compared against IMGT/GENE-DB human TR gene sequences so that V and J genes could be assigned. A later analysis assigned CDR3 sequences and most-parsimonious VDJ recombination scenarios with the TCRdist pipeline. In a later analysis, each TCR beta chain was defined by its CDR3 amino acid sequence together with its V-gene family, and reads lacking a unique V-gene family were excluded. To address suspected cross-contamination and a sequencing artifact, a later analysis removed approximately 600 highly shared, low-generation-probability nucleotide sequences. In a later analysis, a clonal expansion index was calculated for each public chain from normalized within-repertoire ranks of inferred template counts. In a later analysis, generation probabilities were computed using a VDJ recombination model fitted to out-of-frame rearrangements, and the results were checked against IGoR. A later analysis scored TCR-TCR, TCR-HLA and TCR-CMV co-occurrence with hypergeometric tests, applying a repertoire-size bias correction to TCR pairs. False discovery rates were estimated in a later analysis by permuting HLA or CMV assignments 20 times. In a later analysis, co-occurring TCRs were grouped using DBSCAN, with TCRdist sequence similarity added in when clustering inside HLA-allele-positive subsets. Co-occurrence clustering excluded repertoires with fewer than 30,000 or more than 120,000 public chains, plus five with anomalous nucleotide sharing. Not all clones reach the TCRdb copy of this immuneACCESS table, which keeps in-frame sequences only. Checked studies attribute under half of the gap to unresolved V genes and leave the rest unexplained. The V and J calls and clone size come from that table; D and trimming were worked out from the DNA. In this sample the table shows 150,000 to 200,000 clones, roughly four fifths of which occur a single time. The ten largest account for about 0.98% of the sample.

The TCR was taken from a girl aged 2 to 9 in good health and CMV-seropositive. Rearrangement joined TRBV4-1 to TRBJ2-1, with 10 junctional bases fitting TRBD2. The sequencing input was PBMCs. The encoded CDR3 is CASSHSAGGGSNEQFF. The DNA is as follows: TGCGCCAGCAGCCATTCAGCGGGAGGGGGTAGCAATGAGCAGTTCTTC.